This T cell receptor beta chain was recovered during a study of blood T cell repertoires in COVID-19. Study-level information: Researchers got acute and convalescent COVID-19 samples from the United States, Italy and Spain. Nucleic acid was either cDNA or gDNA, and it came from T cells, B-cell-depleted T cells, or PBMCs.

Germline CDR1 SNHLY, CDR2 FYNNEI. Trimming cost V 6 bases and J 4 bases, with 7 bases left between them. The CDR3 runs 13 residues. In the original workflow: The assay estimated nucleated cells by amplifying reference gene primers. The repertoire was sequenced with immunoSEQ multiplex PCR; TCRdb's copy has only in-frame clones and lacks some. V and J calls and clone size follow that table, whereas D and trimming were derived from the DNA. The sample lists around 380,000 clones; roughly 77% were seen once. The chain has TRBV2 and TRBJ1-6; D might be TRBD1 (5 bases). This sequence was found in a human donor with acute or convalescent COVID-19. The donor label of this sample is uncertain. The sample taken for sequencing was peripheral blood. This chain's CDR3 is CASRDTYNSPLHF. The CDR3 DNA is TGTGCCAGCAGGGACACATATAATTCACCCCTCCACTTT.